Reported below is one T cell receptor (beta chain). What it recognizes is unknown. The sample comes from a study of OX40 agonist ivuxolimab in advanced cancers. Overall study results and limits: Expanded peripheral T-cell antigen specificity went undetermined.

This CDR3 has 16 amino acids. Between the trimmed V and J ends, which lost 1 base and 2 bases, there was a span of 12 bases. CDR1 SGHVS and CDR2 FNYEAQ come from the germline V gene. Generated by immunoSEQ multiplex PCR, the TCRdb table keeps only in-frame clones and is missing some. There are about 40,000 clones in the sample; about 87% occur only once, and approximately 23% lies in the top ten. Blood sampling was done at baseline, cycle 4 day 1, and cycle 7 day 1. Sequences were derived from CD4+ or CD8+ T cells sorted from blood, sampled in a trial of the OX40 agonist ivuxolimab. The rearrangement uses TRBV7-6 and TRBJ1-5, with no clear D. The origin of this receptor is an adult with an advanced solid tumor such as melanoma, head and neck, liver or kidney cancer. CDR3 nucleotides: TGTGCCAGCAGCTTAGGAGGGTTAGGTGGCAATCAGCCCCAGCATTTT. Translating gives CASSLGGLGGNQPQHF.